This T cell receptor beta chain comes out of a study of blood T cell repertoires in COVID-19. Study details: Samples of COVID-19 (acute and convalescent) were obtained from the United States, Italy and Spain. PBMCs, B-cell-depleted T cells, or T cells provided the cDNA or gDNA that made up the material.

J was trimmed by 2 bases and V by 5 bases; bases with no gene match: 8. Germline lookup yields CDR1 LNHNV and CDR2 YYDKDF (reference sequence). The CDR3 extends over 16 amino acids. The Seattle patients, enrolled during active infection, were followed longitudinally. In the study's own analysis: Counts of nucleated cells, estimated from reference gene primer amplification, were obtained. Profiling relied on immunoSEQ multiplex PCR, and the TCRdb table lists in-frame clones only, not all of them. From that table come the V and J calls and clone size; the DNA was used to work out D and trimming. The sample lists about 68,000 clones, 70% to 90% seen once, with over 6% in the top ten.

Input material: peripheral blood. The receptor was derived from a man at least 80 years old with COVID-19, enrolled during active disease. V usage is TRBV15 and J usage is TRBJ1-3, with 8 nucleotides matching TRBD1. The CDR3 protein is CATSPWTGMTGNTIYF. CDR3 sequence (DNA): TGTGCCACCAGCCCCTGGACAGGGATGACTGGAAACACCATATATTTT. Together with reference TRBV15 and TRBJ1-3, the CDR3 gives the full variable domain: DAMVIQNPRYQVTQFGKPVTLSCSQTLNHNVMYWYQQKSSQAPKLLFHYYDKDFNNEADTPDNFQSRRPNTSFCFLDIRSPGLGDTAMYLCATSPWTGMTGNTIYFGEGSWLTVV.